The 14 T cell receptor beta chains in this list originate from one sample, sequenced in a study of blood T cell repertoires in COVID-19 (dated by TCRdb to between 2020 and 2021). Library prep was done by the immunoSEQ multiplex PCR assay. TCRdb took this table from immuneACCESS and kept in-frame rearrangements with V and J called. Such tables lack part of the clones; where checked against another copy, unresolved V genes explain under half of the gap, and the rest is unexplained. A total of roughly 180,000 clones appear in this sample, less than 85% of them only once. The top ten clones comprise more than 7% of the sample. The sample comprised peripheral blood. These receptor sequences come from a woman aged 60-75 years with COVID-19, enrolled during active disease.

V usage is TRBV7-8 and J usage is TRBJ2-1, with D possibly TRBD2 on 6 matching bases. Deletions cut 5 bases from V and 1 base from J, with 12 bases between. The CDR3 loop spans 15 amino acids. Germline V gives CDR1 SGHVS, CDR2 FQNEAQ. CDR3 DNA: TGTGCCAGCAGCCCGGGACTTCCTTCCTACAATGAGCAGTTCTTC. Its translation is CASSPGLPSYNEQFF. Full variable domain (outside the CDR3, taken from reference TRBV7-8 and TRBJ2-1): GAGVSQSPRYKVAKRGQDVALRCDPISGHVSLFWYQQALGQGPEFLTYFQNEAQLDKSGLPSDRFFAERPEGSVSTLKIQRTQQEDSAVYLCASSPGLPSYNEQFFGPGTRLTVL.

This CDR3 reads CASRLAGGNQETQYF. The CDR3 region has the DNA TGTGCCAGCAGGCTAGCGGGAGGTAACCAAGAGACCCAGTACTTC. V is TRBV27 and J is TRBJ2-5; 11 bases map to TRBD2. CDR1 and CDR2 (germline): MNHEY, SMNVEV (reference sequence). With V trimmed by 6 bases and J by 0 bases, 3 bases remained unmatched. The CDR3 covers 15 residues.

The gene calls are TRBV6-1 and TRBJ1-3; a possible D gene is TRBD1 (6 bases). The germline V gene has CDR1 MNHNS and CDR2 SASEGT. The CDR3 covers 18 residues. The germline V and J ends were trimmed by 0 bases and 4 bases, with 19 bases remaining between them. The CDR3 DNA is TGTGCCAGCAGTGAAGCTAACAGGGTTTCCTTCATCGGAAACACCATATATTTT. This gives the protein CASSEANRVSFIGNTIYF.

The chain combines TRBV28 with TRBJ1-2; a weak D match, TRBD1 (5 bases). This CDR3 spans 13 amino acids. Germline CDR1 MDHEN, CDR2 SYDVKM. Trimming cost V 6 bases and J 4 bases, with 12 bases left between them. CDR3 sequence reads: CASSGRRAYGYTF. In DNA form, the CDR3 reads TGTGCCAGCAGCGGGCGCAGGGCCTATGGCTACACCTTC.

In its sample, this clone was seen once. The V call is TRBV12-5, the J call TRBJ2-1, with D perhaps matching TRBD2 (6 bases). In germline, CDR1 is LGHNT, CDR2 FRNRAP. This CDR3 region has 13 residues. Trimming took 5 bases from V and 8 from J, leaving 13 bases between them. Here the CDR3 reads CASGLGRGDEQFF. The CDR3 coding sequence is TGTGCTAGTGGTCTCGGGAGAGGCGATGAGCAGTTCTTC.

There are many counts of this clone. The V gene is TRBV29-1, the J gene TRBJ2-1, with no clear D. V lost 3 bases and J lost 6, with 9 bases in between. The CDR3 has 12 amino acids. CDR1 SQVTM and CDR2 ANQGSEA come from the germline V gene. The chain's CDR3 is CSVDWSGNEQFF. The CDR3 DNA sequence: TGCAGCGTTGACTGGTCAGGCAATGAGCAGTTCTTC.

CDR3 coding DNA: TGTGCCAGCAGCCTTGACAGGGGCGGAAAACTGTTTTTT. Translating it yields CASSLDRGGKLFF. V is TRBV6-5 and J is TRBJ1-4; 8 nucleotides match TRBD1. The CDR3 consists of 13 residues. Per the germline V gene, CDR1 is MNHEY and CDR2 is SVGAGI. V trimming: 6 bases; J trimming: 10 bases; junction bases outside the gene matches: 7.

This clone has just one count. Written as DNA, the CDR3 is TGCAGCGTTGAAAAAGGGGGTACCAACGAGCAGTACTTC. It codes for CSVEKGGTNEQYF. This rearrangement joins TRBV29-1 to TRBJ2-7; D is possibly TRBD1 (6 bases). There are 13 residues in the CDR3. Per germline, CDR1 SQVTM and CDR2 ANQGSEA. V lost 2 bases, J lost 5 bases, and 13 bases lay in between.

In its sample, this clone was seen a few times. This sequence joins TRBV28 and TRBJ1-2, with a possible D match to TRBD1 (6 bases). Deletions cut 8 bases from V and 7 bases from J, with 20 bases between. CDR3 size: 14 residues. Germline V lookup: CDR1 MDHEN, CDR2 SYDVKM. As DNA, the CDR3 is TGTGCCAGCGGGGACTACAGGGTAGTTAGTGGCTACACCTTC. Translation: CASGDYRVVSGYTF.

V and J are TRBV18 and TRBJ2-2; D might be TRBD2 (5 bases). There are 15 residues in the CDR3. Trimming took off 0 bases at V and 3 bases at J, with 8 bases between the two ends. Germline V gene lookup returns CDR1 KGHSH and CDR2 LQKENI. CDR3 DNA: TGTGCCAGCTCACCACCCGGGGTCCACACCGGGGAGCTGTTTTTT. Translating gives CASSPPGVHTGELFF.

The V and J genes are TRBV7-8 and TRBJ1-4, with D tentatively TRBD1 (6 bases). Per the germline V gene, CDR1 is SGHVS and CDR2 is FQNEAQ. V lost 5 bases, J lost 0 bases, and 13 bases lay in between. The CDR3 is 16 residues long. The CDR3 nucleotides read TGTGCCAGCAGCCATAGGGGGTTTGCAACTAATGAAAAACTGTTTTTT. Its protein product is CASSHRGFATNEKLFF.

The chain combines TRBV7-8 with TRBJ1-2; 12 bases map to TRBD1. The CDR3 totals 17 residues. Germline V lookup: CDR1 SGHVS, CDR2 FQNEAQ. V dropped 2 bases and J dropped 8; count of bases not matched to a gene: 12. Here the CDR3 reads CASSLTGQGARLNGYTF. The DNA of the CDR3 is TGTGCCAGCAGCTTAACGGGACAGGGGGCGAGGTTGAACGGCTACACCTTC.

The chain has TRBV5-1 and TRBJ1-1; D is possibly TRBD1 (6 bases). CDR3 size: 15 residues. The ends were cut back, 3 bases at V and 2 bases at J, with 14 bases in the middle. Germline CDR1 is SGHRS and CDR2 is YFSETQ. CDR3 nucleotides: TGCGCCAGCAGCTGGGAGAGCAGGGGAAACACTGAAGCTTTCTTT. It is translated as CASSWESRGNTEAFF. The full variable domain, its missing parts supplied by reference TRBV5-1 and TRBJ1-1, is KAGVTQTPRYLIKTRGQQVTLSCSPISGHRSVSWYQQTPGQGLQFLFEYFSETQRNKGNFPGRFSGRQFSNSRSEMNVSTLELGDSALYLCASSWESRGNTEAFFGQGTRLTVV.

The CDR3 here is CASSYGMDRNYGYTF. CDR3 bases: TGTGCCAGCAGTTACGGAATGGACAGAAACTATGGCTACACCTTC. The chain links TRBV6-2 or TRBV6-3 to TRBJ1-2; possibly TRBD1 for D (6 bases). CDR1 is MNHEY, CDR2 SVGEGT, per germline. The CDR3 length is 15 residues. The germline V and J ends were trimmed by 2 bases and 2 bases, with 12 bases remaining between them.